The clone carrying this T cell receptor beta chain was seen ten or more times. One entry per CDR3 protein results from TCRdb running MiXCR on the 5' RACE reads. The table shows a few hundred thousand distinct CDR3 sequences, with roughly 10% occurring only once. This sample was taken from a study of CD8 T cells in ankylosing spondylitis. V shed 3 bases, J shed 5 bases, and the junction held 4 bases outside the gene matches. Germline assignment: CDR1 WSHSY and CDR2 SAAADI. The CDR3 consists of 14 residues. Sequencing was performed on blood, either unsorted or a sorted T cell fraction (not recorded which). The V gene is TRBV10-2, the J gene TRBJ1-2; 9 bases line up with TRBD1. The origin of this receptor is a female donor with ankylosing spondylitis or in good health (not recorded which). CDR3: CASSDRTGEYGYTF. CDR3 nucleotide sequence: TGCGCCAGCAGTGATCGGACAGGGGAATATGGCTACACCTTC.